The rows below give T cell receptor beta chains drawn from one sample of a study of cytomegalovirus exposure and HLA in healthy donors. Sequencing used immunoSEQ multiplex PCR; TCRdb keeps in-frame clones, though not all of them. Of 98,000 or so clones listed, around 80% are singletons. The specimen sequenced was PBMCs. All receptors come from a man in his 60s in good health and CMV-seropositive. CDR3s include the opening cysteine and the closing phenylalanine or tryptophan. A D gene is named only where the DNA matches it firmly.

v_gene	j_gene	d_gene	CDR3aa	CDR3nt
TRBV12-5	TRBJ2-7	-	CASGLVGIEQYF	TGTGCTAGTGGTTTGGTCGGGATAGAGCAGTACTTC
TRBV5-1	TRBJ1-6	TRBD1	CASSEQGNYNSPLHF	TGCGCCAGCTCCGAACAGGGGAATTATAATTCACCCCTCCACTTT
TRBV4-3	TRBJ2-7	-	CASSQESRTDFYEQYF	TGCGCCAGCAGCCAAGAGAGCAGGACGGACTTCTACGAGCAGTACTTC
TRBV6-5	TRBJ1-2	-	CASTSRLLSGYTF	TGTGCCAGTACTTCCCGTCTCCTATCGGGCTACACCTTC
TRBV7-3	TRBJ1-4	-	CASPRPVWRGRNEKLFF	TGTGCCAGTCCCAGGCCGGTTTGGAGGGGACGTAATGAAAAACTGTTTTTT
TRBV4-2	TRBJ1-1	-	CASSQAASGVNTEAFF	TGTGCCAGCAGCCAAGCTGCTTCCGGAGTGAACACTGAAGCTTTCTTT
TRBV6-5	TRBJ1-5	TRBD1	CASSRGTGDQPQHF	TGTGCCAGCAGTAGGGGGACAGGGGATCAGCCCCAGCATTTT
TRBV6-1	TRBJ1-2	-	CASSEATGFYGYTF	TGTGCCAGCAGTGAAGCCACAGGATTCTATGGCTACACCTTC
TRBV29-1	TRBJ2-5	-	CSARGAETQYF	TGCAGCGCCCGTGGGGCAGAGACCCAGTACTTC
TRBV9	TRBJ1-5	TRBD1	CASSGTDRHNQPQHF	TGTGCCAGCAGCGGGACGGACAGGCACAATCAGCCCCAGCATTTT
TRBV7-8	TRBJ2-3	-	CASSGLATITDTQYF	TGTGCCAGCAGCGGGCTAGCAACCATTACAGATACGCAGTATTTT
TRBV11-2	TRBJ2-5	TRBD2	CASSISGGPQTQYF	TGTGCCAGCAGCATTAGCGGGGGGCCCCAGACCCAGTACTTC
TRBV29-1	TRBJ2-5	TRBD1	CSVPGQLMETQYF	TGCAGCGTTCCGGGACAGTTAATGGAGACCCAGTACTTC